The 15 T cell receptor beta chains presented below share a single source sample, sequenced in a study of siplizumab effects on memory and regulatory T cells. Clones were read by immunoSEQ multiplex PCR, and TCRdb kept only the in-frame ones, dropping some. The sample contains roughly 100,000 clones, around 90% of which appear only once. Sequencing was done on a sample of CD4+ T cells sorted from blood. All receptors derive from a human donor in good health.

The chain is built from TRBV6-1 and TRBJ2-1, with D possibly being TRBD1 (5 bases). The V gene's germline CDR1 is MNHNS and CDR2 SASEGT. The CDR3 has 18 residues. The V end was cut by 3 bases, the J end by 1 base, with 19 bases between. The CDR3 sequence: CASSDSFKAQASYNEQFF. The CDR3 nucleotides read TGTGCCAGCAGTGATTCATTTAAGGCACAGGCGTCCTACAATGAGCAGTTCTTC.

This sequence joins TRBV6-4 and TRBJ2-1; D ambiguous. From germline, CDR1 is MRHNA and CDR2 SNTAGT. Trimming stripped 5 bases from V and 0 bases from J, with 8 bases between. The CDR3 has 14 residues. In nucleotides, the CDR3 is TGTGCCAGCAGTCTATCGAGCTCCTACAATGAGCAGTTCTTC. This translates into CASSLSSSYNEQFF.

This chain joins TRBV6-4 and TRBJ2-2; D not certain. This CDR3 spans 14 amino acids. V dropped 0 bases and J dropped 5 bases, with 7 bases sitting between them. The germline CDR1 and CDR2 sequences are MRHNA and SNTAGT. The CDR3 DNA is TGTGCCAGCAGTGACTCCTGGAATACCGGGGAGCTGTTTTTT. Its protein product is CASSDSWNTGELFF.

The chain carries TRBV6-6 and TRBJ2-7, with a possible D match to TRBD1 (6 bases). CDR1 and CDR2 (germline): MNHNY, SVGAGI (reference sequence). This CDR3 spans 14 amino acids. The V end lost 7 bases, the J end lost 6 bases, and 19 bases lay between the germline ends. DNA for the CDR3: TGTGCCAGCATTGGCGGGCAGGGGCTGGGCGAGCAGTACTTC. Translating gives CASIGGQGLGEQYF.

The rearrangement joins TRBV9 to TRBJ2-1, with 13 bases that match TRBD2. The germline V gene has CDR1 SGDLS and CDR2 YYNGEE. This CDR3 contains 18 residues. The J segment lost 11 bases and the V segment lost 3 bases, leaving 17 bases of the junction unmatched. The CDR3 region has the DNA TGTGCCAGCAGCGCGCCGGGACTAGCGGGAACTAAGGGGGGAAAGCAGTTCTTC. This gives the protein CASSAPGLAGTKGGKQFF.

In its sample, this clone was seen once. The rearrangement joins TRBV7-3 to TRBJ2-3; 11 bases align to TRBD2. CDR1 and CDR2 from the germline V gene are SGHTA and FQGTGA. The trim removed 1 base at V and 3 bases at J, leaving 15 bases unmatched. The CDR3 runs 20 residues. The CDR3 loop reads CASSLIGLAGGPSGTDTQYF. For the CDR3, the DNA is TGTGCCAGCAGCTTAATCGGGTTAGCGGGAGGGCCAAGTGGGACAGATACGCAGTATTTT.

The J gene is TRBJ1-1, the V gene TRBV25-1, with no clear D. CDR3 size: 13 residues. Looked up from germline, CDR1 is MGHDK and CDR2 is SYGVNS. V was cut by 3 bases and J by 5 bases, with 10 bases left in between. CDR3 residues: CASSEGFWTEAFF. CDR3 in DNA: TGTGCCAGCAGTGAGGGGTTTTGGACTGAAGCTTTCTTT.

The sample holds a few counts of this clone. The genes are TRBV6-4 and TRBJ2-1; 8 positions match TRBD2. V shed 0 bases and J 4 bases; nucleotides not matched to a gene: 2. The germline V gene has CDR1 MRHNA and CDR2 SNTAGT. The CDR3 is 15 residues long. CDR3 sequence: CASSDSAGDYNEQFF. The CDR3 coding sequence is TGTGCCAGCAGTGACTCAGCGGGAGATTACAATGAGCAGTTCTTC.

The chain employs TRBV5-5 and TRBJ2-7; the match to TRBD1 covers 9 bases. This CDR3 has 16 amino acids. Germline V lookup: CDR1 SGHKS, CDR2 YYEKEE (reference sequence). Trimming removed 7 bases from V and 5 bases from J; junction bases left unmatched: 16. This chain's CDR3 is CASRRFLGTGRDEQYF. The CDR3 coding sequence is TGTGCCAGCCGGCGGTTTTTGGGGACAGGGCGCGACGAGCAGTACTTC. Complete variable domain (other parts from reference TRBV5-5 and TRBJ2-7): DAGVTQSPTHLIKTRGQQVTLRCSPISGHKSVSWYQQVLGQGPQFIFQYYEKEERGRGNFPDRFSARQFPNYSSELNVNALLLGDSALYLCASRRFLGTGRDEQYFGPGTRLTVT.

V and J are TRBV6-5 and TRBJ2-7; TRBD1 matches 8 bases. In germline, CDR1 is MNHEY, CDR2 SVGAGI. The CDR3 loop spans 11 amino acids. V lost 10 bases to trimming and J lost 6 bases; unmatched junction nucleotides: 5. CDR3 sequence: CATWQGAEQYF. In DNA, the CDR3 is TGTGCCACCTGGCAGGGGGCCGAGCAGTACTTC.

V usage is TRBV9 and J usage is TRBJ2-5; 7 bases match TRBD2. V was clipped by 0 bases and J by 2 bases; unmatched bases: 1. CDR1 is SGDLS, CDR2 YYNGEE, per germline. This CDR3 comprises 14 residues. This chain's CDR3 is CASSVGSGQETQYF. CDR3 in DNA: TGTGCCAGCAGCGTAGGTAGCGGGCAAGAGACCCAGTACTTC.

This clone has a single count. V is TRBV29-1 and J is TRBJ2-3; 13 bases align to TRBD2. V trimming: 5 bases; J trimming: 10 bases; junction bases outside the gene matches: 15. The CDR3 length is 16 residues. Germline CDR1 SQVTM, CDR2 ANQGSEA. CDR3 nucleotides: TGCAGCGTTTCGAGGACTAGCGGGAGTGATAAAACTGCGCAGTATTTT. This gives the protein CSVSRTSGSDKTAQYF.

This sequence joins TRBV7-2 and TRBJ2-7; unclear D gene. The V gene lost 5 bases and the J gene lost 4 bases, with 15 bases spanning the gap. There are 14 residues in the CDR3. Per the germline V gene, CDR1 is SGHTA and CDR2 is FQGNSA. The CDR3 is CASSLGPTSYEQYF. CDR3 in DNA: TGTGCCAGCAGCCTCGGACCGACCTCATACGAGCAGTACTTC.

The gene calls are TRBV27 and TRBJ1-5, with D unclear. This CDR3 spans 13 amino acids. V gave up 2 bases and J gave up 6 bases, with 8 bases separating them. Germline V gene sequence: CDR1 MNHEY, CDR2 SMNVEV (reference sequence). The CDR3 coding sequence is TGTGCCAGCAGTTTAGAGGGTACTCAGCCCCAGCATTTT. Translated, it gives CASSLEGTQPQHF.

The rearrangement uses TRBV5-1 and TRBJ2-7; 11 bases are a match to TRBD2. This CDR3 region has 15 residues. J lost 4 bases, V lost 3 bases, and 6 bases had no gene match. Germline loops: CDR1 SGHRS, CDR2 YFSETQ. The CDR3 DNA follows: TGCGCCAGCAGCTCGGGGGGGACTAGCGGTTACGAGCAGTACTTC. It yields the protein CASSSGGTSGYEQYF.